This T cell receptor (beta chain) came from a study of T cells after posttransplantation cyclophosphamide (dated by TCRdb to 2016 to 2018). With regard to the full study: Using TRB sequencing, the study followed how the T cell repertoire rebuilt after myeloablative bone marrow transplantation with posttransplantation cyclophosphamide given as GVHD prophylaxis. Public TRB sequences were checked against a database of over 3,600 sequences associated with responses to pathogens, tumor antigens, self-antigens and alloantigens. Because TRA and TRB clonality were tightly correlated in 9 or 10 samples, subsequent TCR analyses were focused on TRB only. TRB sequencing was performed on blood from all 35 or so PTCy patients with 1-year posttransplant specimens. TRB sequencing was also done on up to about 3 additional blood samples from 2 to 5.2 years after transplant in 3 patients, and on pretransplant blood from several patients. Antigen receptor sequencing was done on samples from about 38 PTCy-treated patients and from approximately 15 related bone marrow donors of those patients. Findings and caveats that apply to the study as a whole: Across approximately 45 patients, TRB clonality was highly associated with recipient CMV seropositivity and CMV reactivation, and diversity in PTCy patients was similar to diversity in CNI/methotrexate controls. At 1-2 months, donor-recipient similarity was low but rose over the first year, and the later blood repertoires were often dominated by donor CD8+ memory clones. The TRB repertoires of T cells infiltrating skin or GI tract showed only limited overlap with the TRB repertoires of T cells in blood.

As to this clone: It lacks a known antigen. No quality values exist for individual bases; no much larger clone is one base distant.

TRB sequencing used genomic DNA with the immunoSEQ assay at survey resolution or the hsTCRB kit. The original methods were these. The immunoSEQ software handled the initial read processing, while the LymphoSeq R package was used for the repertoire analyses. Clonality was computed as 1 minus normalized Shannon entropy, and a Gini coefficient was also calculated for each TRB dataset. Phenotypes of unsorted samples were inferred by mapping TRB sequences from sorted subsets of the recipient or donor onto unsorted samples of the same recipient. The immuneACCESS repertoire file appears here via TCRdb, limited to in-frame rearrangements. These files lack a portion of the clones; in checked studies, under half of the deficit traces to unresolved V genes, and the cause of the others is not known. V, J and clone size are taken as reported in that table, and D and trimming were inferred from the DNA itself. The sample table lists tens of thousands of clones, 92% of them with a count of one. Around 3% of the sample goes to the ten largest clones.

Peripheral blood samples were provided by related bone marrow donors on the day of marrow donation. Mononuclear cells from peripheral blood and bone marrow were separated by Ficoll-Hypaque density centrifugation and then cryopreserved. This clonotype originated in a woman aged 45-65 years in good health and a related stem cell transplant donor. The specimen was PBMCs.

For the CDR3, the sequence is CASSTGGVGLEQFF. The DNA sequence is given as TGTGCCAGCAGCACAGGGGGCGTGGGACTTGAGCAGTTCTTC. The rearrangement joined TRBV7-9 to TRBJ2-1; TRBD1 matches 9 bases in the middle. The CDR3 runs 14 amino acids, cysteine and phenylalanine included. Only CDR3 DNA remains: 42 bases, in frame from the first base. The junction shows trimming of 5 bases on V and 9 bases on J, and the gene matches do not reach 8 bases of it. As encoded in the germline V gene (reference sequence), CDR1 is SEHNR while CDR2 is FQNEAQ.